These 3 T cell receptor beta chains came from one sample sequenced in a study of post-analysis software for immune sequencing data. Study-level results: Higher frequency in patients than in controls was seen for roughly five TRBV segments, with TRBV5-6, TRBV5-1 and TRBV20-1 among them.

The TCR beta cDNA libraries contained unique molecular identifiers. TCRdb analysed the PCR reads with MiXCR anew, one entry per CDR3 protein. In the table there are about 760,000 distinct CDR3 sequences, about 32% of which are singletons. The antigens for these receptors are not known. Input material: blood. The receptors shown here come from a girl aged 10 to 17 with multiple sclerosis.

V usage is TRBV20-1 and J usage is TRBJ2-1; 9 bases are a match to TRBD2. The germline CDR1 and CDR2 sequences are DFQATT and SNEGSKA (reference sequence). The CDR3 is made up of 15 amino acids. V dropped 5 bases and J dropped 7; count of bases not matched to a gene: 12. The CDR3 region is CSAESGRPVVNEQFF. CDR3 nucleotide sequence: TGCAGTGCTGAGAGCGGGAGGCCAGTGGTAAATGAGCAGTTCTTC.

This clonotype was recorded a few times. The chain joins TRBV6-1 to TRBJ1-1, with D perhaps matching TRBD1 (5 bases). Trimming removed 8 bases at V and 5 bases at J, with 12 bases between. The CDR3 has 12 amino acids. Germline V lookup: CDR1 MNHNS, CDR2 SASEGT. The CDR3 DNA is TGTGCCAGCGCCTCAGGGTGGACTGAAGCTTTCTTT. Its translation is CASASGWTEAFF.

The genes are TRBV6-1 and TRBJ1-1; possibly TRBD1 for D (6 bases). The CDR3 length is 13 residues. Germline loops: CDR1 MNHNS, CDR2 SASEGT. V was clipped by 4 bases and J by 7 bases, with 13 bases between them. For the CDR3, the DNA is TGTGCCAGCAGTGCGGAGCTAGGGGGTGAAGCTTTCTTT. This gives the protein CASSAELGGEAFF.